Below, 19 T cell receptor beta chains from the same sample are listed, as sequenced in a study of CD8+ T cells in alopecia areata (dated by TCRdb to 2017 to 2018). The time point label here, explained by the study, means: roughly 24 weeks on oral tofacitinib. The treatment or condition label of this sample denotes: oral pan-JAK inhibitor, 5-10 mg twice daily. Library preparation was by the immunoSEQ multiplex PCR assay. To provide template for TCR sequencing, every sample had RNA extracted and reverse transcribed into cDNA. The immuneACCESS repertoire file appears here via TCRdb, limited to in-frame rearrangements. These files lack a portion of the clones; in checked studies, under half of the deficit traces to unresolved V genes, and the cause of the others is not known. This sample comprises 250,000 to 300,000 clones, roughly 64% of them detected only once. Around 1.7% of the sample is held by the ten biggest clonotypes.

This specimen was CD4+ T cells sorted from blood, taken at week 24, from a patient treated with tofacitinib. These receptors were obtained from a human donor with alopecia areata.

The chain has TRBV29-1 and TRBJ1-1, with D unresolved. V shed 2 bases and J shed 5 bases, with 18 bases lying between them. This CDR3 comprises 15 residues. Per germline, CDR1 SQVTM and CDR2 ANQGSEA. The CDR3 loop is CSVEMHLRVETEAFF. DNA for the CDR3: TGCAGCGTTGAAATGCATCTACGGGTGGAAACTGAAGCTTTCTTT.

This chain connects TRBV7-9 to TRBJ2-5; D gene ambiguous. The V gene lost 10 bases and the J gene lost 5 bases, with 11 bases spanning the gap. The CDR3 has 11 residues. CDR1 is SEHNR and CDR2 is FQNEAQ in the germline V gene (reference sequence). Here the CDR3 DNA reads TGTGCCATGGGAACCGGGGAGACCCAGTACTTC. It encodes CAMGTGETQYF.

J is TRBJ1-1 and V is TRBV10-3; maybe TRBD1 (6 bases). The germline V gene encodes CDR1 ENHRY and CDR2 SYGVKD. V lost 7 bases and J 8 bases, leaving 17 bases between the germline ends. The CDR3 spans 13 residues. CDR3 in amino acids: CAITREPGAEAFF. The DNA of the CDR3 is TGTGCCATCACGAGGGAACCAGGGGCCGAAGCTTTCTTT.

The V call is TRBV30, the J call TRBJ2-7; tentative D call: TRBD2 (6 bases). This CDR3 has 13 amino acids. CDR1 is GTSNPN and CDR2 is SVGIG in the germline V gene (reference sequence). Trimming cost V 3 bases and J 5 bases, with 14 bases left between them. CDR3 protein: CAWSFQRVDEQYF. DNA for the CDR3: TGTGCCTGGAGCTTCCAGCGGGTCGACGAGCAGTACTTC.

As DNA, the CDR3 is TGTGCCAGCAGTGTCCTCGCGAGGGGCGAAGGGTACTTC. Translation: CASSVLARGEGYF. This chain connects TRBV6-1 to TRBJ2-7; D is possibly TRBD1 or TRBD2 (5 bases each). Germline CDR1 reads MNHNS; CDR2 reads SASEGT. V was clipped by 4 bases and J by 12 bases, with 19 bases between them. The CDR3 covers 13 residues.

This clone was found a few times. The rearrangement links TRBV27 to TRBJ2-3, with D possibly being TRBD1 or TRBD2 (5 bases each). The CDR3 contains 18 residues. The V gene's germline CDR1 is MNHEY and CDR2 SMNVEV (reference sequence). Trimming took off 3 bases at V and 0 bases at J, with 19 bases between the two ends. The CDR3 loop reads CASSLPPSRWGSTDTQYF. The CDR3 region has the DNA TGTGCCAGCAGTTTGCCCCCCTCAAGATGGGGGAGCACAGATACGCAGTATTTT.

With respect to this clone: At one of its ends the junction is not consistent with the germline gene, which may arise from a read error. CDR3 sequence (DNA): TGTGCTAGCAGCTTAGCAGGGCCCGGGGAGACCCAGTACTTC. Its protein is CASSLAGPGETQYF. V usage is TRBV7-7 and J usage is TRBJ2-5; D perhaps matches TRBD1 (5 bases). The CDR3 contains 14 residues. In germline, CDR1 is SSHAT, CDR2 FNYEAQ (reference sequence).

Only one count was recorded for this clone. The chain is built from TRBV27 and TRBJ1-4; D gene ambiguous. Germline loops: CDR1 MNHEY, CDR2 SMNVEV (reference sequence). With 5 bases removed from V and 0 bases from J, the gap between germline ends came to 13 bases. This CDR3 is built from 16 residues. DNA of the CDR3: TGTGCCAGCAGTCAGGCGGGGTTTGCAACTAATGAAAAACTGTTTTTT. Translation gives CASSQAGFATNEKLFF.

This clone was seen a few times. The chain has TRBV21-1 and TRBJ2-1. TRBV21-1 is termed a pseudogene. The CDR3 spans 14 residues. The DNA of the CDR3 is TGTGCCAGCAGCGAAATGGGACGGTACACTGAGCAGTTCTTC. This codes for CASSEMGRYTEQFF.

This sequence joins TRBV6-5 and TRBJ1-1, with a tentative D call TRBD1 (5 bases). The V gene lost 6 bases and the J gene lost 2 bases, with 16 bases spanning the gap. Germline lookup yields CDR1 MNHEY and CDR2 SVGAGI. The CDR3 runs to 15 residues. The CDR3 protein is CASSRDGADNTEAFF. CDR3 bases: TGTGCCAGCAGCCGCGACGGGGCGGACAACACTGAAGCTTTCTTT.

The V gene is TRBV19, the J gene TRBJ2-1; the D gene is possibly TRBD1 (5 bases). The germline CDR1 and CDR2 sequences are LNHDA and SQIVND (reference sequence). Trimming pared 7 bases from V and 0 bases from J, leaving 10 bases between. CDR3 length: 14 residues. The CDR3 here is CASKEGVSYNEQFF. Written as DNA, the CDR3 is TGTGCCAGTAAGGAAGGGGTCTCCTACAATGAGCAGTTCTTC.

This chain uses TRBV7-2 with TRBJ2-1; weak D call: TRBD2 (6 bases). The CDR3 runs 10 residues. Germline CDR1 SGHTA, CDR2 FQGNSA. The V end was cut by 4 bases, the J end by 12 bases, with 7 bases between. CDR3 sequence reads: CASSSSVQFF. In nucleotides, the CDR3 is TGTGCCAGCAGCTCTAGCGTGCAGTTCTTC.

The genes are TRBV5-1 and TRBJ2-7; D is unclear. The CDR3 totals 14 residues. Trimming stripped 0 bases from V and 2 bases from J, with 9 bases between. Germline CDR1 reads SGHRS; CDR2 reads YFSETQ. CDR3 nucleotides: TGCGCCAGCAGCTTGGGGAGAGAGGCCTACGAGCAGTACTTC. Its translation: CASSLGREAYEQYF.

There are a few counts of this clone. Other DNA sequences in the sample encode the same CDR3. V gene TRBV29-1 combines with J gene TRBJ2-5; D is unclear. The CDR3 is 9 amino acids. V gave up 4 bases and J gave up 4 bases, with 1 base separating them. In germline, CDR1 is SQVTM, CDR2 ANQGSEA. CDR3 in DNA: TGCAGCGTTGGAGAGACCCAGTACTTC. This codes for CSVGETQYF. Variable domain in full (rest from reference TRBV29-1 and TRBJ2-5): SAVISQKPSRDICQRGTSLTIQCQVDSQVTMMFWYRQQPGQSLTLIATANQGSEATYESGFVIDKFPISRPNLTFSTLTVSNMSPEDSSIYLCSVGETQYFGPGTRLLVL.

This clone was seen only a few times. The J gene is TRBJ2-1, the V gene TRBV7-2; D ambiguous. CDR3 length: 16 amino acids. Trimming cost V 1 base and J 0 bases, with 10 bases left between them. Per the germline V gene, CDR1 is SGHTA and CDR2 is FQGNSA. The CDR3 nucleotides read TGTGCCAGCAGCTTAGGGGTGGCAAACTCCTACAATGAGCAGTTCTTC. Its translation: CASSLGVANSYNEQFF.

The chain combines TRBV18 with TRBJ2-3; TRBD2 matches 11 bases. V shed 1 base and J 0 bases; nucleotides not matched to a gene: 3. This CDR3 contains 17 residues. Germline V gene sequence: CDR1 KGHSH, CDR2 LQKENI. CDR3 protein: CASSPRLAGISTDTQYF. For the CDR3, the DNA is TGTGCCAGCTCACCACGACTAGCGGGGATAAGCACAGATACGCAGTATTTT.

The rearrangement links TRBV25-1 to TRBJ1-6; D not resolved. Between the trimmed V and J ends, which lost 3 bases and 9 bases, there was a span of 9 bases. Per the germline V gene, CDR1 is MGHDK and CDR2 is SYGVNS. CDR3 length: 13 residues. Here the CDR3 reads CASSDLGGSPLHF. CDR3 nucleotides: TGTGCCAGCAGTGACCTGGGTGGTTCACCCCTCCACTTT.

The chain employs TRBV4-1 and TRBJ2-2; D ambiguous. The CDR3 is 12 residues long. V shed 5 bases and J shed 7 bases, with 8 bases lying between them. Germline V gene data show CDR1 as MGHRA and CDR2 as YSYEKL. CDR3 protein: CASSKDVGELFF. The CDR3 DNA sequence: TGCGCCAGCAGCAAGGACGTCGGGGAGCTGTTTTTT.

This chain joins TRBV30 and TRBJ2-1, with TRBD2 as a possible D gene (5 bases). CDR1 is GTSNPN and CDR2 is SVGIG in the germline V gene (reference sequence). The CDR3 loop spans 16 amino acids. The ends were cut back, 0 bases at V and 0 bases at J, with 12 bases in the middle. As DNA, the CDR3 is TGTGCCTGGAGTGTTAACGGGGTAAACTCCTACAATGAGCAGTTCTTC. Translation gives CAWSVNGVNSYNEQFF.